A single sample is the source of the 7 T cell receptor beta chains below, sequenced in a study of T cells in Graves' hyperthyroidism and ophthalmopathy. Researchers amplified the TCR beta CDR3 regions from RNA transcripts. RT-PCR in the first round (using the HTBI primer set) targeted the TCR CDR3. TCRdb called the multiplex PCR reads again in MiXCR, with one record for every CDR3 protein. This table has approximately 530,000 distinct CDR3 sequences, about 20% appearing once. The material sequenced was blood. The origin of the receptors is a man aged 40-49 years with Graves' ophthalmopathy.

This clonotype was recorded a few times. The chain employs TRBV6-1 and TRBJ1-2; 9 nucleotides agree with TRBD1. Per germline, CDR1 MNHNS and CDR2 SASEGT. This CDR3 comprises 16 residues. V shed 6 bases and J 2 bases; nucleotides not matched to a gene: 10. In DNA, the CDR3 is TGTGCCAGCAGAAAGATTGGACAGGGGCCCAACTATGGCTACACCTTC. It yields the protein CASRKIGQGPNYGYTF.

This clonotype was seen a few times. The chain recombines TRBV28 with TRBJ1-2; 9 bases fit TRBD1. Germline V lookup: CDR1 MDHEN, CDR2 SYDVKM. V shed 5 bases and J 6 bases; nucleotides not matched to a gene: 16. This CDR3 is built from 17 residues. CDR3 DNA: TGTGCCAGCAGTCCCGGGACAGGGATGGATTTAGTAGATGGCTACACCTTC. Its protein product is CASSPGTGMDLVDGYTF.

In its sample, this clonotype was seen many times. This chain joins TRBV7-8 and TRBJ2-2; 8 bases agree with TRBD2. The CDR3 covers 15 residues. V shed 4 bases and J 7 bases; nucleotides not matched to a gene: 8. Germline V gene sequence: CDR1 SGHVS, CDR2 FQNEAQ. The CDR3 spells CASSSRGGVNGELFF. The DNA of the CDR3 is TGTGCCAGCAGCTCCCGGGGGGGCGTTAACGGGGAGCTGTTTTTT.

This clonotype was seen many times. CDR3 loop: CASGLSPANYGYTF. For the CDR3, the DNA is TGCGCCTCGGGACTCTCTCCAGCTAACTATGGCTACACCTTC. This rearrangement joins TRBV5-1 to TRBJ1-2, with D perhaps TRBD1 (5 bases). V lost 10 bases and J 0 bases, leaving 16 bases between the germline ends. Per the germline V gene, CDR1 is SGHRS and CDR2 is YFSETQ. CDR3 length: 14 amino acids.

The chain uses TRBV28 and TRBJ1-4; 8 positions match TRBD1. The V gene end was trimmed by 4 bases and the J gene end by 2 bases; junction bases not matched to a gene: 9. The CDR3 extends over 17 amino acids. Germline V gene sequence: CDR1 MDHEN, CDR2 SYDVKM. The CDR3 loop reads CASSSRTGLRTNEKLFF. DNA of the CDR3: TGTGCCAGCAGTTCCCGGACAGGGTTGAGGACTAATGAAAAACTGTTTTTT.

About this clonotype itself: This may be a read error, as it is one base from a much larger clone. This chain uses TRBV6-5 with TRBJ2-3; D uncertain. Germline CDR1 and CDR2: MNHEY and SVGAGI. Trimming took off 7 bases at V and 4 bases at J, with 9 bases between the two ends. This CDR3 comprises 12 residues. The CDR3 sequence: CASISEADTQYF. CDR3 in DNA: TGTGCCAGCATTTCAGAGGCAGATACGCAGTATTTT.

This clonotype was found many times. One end of the junction is discordant with germline, which a read error may explain. The rearrangement uses TRBV20-1 and TRBJ2-7, with 10 positions matching TRBD1. Germline CDR1 and CDR2: DFQATT and SNEGSKA (reference sequence). The CDR3 totals 14 residues. The CDR3 region has the DNA TGCAGTGCCAGAGACCTGGGACAGGGGAACGAGCAGTACTTC. This translates into CSARDLGQGNEQYF.